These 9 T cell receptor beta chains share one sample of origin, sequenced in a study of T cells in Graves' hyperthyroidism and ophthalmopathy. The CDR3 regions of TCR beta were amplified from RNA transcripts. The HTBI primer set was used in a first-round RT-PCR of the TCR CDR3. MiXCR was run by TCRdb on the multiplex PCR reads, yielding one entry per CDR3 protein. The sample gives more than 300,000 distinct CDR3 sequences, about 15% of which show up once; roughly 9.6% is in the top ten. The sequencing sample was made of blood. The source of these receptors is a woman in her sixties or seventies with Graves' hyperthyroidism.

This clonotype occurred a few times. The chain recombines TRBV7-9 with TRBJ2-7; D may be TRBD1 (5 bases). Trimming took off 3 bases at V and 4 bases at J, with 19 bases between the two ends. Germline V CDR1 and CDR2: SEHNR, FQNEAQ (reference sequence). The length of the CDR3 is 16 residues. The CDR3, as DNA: TGTGCCAGCAGCTTCCCTGAGCGTCAGGGTGGGTACGAGCAGTACTTC. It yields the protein CASSFPERQGGYEQYF.

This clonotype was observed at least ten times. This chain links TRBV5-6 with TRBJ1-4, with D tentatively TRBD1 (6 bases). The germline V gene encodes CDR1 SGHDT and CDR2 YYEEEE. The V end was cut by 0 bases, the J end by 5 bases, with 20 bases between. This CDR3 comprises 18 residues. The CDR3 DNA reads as TGTGCCAGCAGCTTGGGCGGATTCCCGACAGGACAAAATGAAAAACTGTTTTTT. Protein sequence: CASSLGGFPTGQNEKLFF.

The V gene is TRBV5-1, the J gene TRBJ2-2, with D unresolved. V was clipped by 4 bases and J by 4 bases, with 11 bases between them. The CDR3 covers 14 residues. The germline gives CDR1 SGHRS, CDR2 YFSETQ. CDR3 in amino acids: CASSTQDITGELFF. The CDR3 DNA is TGCGCCAGCAGCACCCAAGACATCACCGGGGAGCTGTTTTTT.

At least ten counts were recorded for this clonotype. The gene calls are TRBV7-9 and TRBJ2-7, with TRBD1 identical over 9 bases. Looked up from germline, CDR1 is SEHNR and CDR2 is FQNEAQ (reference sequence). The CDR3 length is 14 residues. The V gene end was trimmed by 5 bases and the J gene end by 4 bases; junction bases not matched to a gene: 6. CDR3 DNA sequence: TGTGCCAGCAGCCACGGGACAGGGAGTTACGAGCAGTACTTC. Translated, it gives CASSHGTGSYEQYF. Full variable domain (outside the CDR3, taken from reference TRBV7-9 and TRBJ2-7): DTGVSQNPRHKITKRGQNVTFRCDPISEHNRLYWYRQTLGQGPEFLTYFQNEAQLEKSRLLSDRFSAERPKGSFSTLEIQRTEQGDSAMYLCASSHGTGSYEQYFGPGTRLTVT.

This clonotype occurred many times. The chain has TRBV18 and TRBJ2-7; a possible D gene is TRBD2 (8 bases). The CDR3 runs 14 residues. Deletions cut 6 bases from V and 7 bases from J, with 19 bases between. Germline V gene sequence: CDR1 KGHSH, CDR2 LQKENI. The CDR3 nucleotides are TGTGCCAGCTCTCCGGGGGGGACAGAAAGGGAGCAGTACTTC. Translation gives CASSPGGTEREQYF.

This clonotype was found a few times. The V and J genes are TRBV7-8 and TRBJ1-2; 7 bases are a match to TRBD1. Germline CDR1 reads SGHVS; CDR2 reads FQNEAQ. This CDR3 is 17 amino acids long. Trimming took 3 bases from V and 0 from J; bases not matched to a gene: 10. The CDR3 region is CASSFPRGQASNYGYTF. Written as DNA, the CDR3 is TGTGCCAGCAGCTTCCCCCGCGGACAGGCATCTAACTATGGCTACACCTTC.

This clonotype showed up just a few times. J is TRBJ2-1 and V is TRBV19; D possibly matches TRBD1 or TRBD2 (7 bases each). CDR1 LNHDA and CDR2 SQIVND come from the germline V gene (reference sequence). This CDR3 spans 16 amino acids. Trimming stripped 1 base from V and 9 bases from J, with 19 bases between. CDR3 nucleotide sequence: TGTGCCAGTAGTATAGCTCACGGGGGAGGGGGCGGTGAGCAGTTCTTC. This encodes CASSIAHGGGGGEQFF.

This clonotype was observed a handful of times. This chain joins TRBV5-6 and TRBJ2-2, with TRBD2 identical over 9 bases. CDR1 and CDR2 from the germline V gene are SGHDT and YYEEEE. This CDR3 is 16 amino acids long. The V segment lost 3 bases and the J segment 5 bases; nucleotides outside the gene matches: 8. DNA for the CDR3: TGTGCCAGCAGCTCTATAGCGGGAGTGGGGACCGGGGAGCTGTTTTTT. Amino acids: CASSSIAGVGTGELFF.

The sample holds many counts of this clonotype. In DNA form, the CDR3 reads TGTGCCAGCACAGGACAGGGGGCTAGGAAAGCTGAAGCTTTCTTT. The encoded protein is CASTGQGARKAEAFF. The chain couples TRBV6-1 to TRBJ1-1; TRBD1 matches at 11 bases. Germline CDR1 and CDR2: MNHNS and SASEGT. V lost 7 bases, J lost 6 bases, and 10 bases stayed unmatched. The CDR3 spans 15 residues.